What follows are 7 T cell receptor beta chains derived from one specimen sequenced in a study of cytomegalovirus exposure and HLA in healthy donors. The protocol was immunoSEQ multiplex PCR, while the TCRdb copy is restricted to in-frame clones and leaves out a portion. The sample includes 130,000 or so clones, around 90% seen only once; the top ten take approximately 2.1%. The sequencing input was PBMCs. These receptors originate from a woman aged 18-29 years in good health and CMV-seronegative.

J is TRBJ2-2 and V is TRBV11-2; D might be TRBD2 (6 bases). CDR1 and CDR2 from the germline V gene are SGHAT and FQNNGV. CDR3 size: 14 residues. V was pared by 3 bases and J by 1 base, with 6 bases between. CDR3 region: CASSLGGNTGELFF. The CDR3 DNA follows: TGTGCCAGCAGCTTGGGGGGGAACACCGGGGAGCTGTTTTTT. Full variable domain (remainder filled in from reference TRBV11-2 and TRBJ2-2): EAGVAQSPRYKIIEKRQSVAFWCNPISGHATLYWYQQILGQGPKLLIQFQNNGVVDDSQLPKDRFSAERLKGVDSTLKIQPAKLEDSAVYLCASSLGGNTGELFFGEGSRLTVL.

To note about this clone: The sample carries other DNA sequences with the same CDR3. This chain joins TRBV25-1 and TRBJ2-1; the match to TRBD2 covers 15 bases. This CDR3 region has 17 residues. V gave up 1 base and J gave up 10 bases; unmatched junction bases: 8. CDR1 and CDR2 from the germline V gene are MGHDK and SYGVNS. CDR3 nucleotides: TGTGCCAGCAGTGAATTGTGGACTAGCGGGGGGGAGTGGGAGCAGTTCTTC. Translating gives CASSELWTSGGEWEQFF. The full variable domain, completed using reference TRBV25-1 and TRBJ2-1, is EADIYQTPRYLVIGTGKKITLECSQTMGHDKMYWYQQDPGMELHLIHYSYGVNSTEKGDLSSESTVSRIRTEHFPLTLESARPSHTSQYLCASSELWTSGGEWEQFFGPGTRLTVL.

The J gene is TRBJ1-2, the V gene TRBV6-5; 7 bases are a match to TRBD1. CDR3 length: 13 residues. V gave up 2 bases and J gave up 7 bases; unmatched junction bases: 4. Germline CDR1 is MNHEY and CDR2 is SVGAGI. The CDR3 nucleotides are TGTGCCAGCAGTTACGACAGGGCTGCTGGCTACACCTTC. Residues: CASSYDRAAGYTF.

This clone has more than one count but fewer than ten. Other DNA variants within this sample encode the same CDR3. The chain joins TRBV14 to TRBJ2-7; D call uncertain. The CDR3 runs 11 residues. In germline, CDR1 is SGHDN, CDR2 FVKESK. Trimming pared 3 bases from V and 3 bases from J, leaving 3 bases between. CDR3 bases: TGTGCCAGCAGCCATCTCTACGAGCAGTACTTC. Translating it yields CASSHLYEQYF.

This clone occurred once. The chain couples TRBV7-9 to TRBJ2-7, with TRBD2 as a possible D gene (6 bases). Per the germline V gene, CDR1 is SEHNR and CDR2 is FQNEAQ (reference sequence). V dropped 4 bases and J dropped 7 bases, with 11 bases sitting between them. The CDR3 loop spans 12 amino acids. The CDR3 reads CASSSAGGEQYF. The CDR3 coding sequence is TGTGCCAGCAGCTCCGCCGGGGGAGAGCAGTACTTC.

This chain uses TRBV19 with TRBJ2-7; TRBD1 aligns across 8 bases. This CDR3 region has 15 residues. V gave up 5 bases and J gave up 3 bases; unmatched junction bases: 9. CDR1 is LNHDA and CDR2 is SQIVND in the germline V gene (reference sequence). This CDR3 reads CASSLPGQAIYEQYF. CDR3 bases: TGTGCCAGTAGTCTTCCGGGACAGGCAATCTACGAGCAGTACTTC.

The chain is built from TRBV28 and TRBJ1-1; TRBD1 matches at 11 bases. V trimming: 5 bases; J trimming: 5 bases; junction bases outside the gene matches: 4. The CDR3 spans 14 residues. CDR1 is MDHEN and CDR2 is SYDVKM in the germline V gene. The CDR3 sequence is CASSQDRGRTEAFF. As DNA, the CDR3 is TGTGCCAGCAGTCAGGACAGGGGGCGGACTGAAGCTTTCTTT.